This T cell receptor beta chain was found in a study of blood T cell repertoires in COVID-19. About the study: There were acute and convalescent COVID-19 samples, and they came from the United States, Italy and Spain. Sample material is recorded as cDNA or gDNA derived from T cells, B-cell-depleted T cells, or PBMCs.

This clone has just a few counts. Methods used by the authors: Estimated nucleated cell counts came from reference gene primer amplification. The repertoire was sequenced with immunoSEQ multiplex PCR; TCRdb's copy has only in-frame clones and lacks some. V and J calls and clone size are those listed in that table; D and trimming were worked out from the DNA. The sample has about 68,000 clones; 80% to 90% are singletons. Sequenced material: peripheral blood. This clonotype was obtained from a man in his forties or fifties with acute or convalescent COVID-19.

CDR3 coding DNA: TGTGCCAGCAGCGAAGGGGGCAGGGTTGGGCAGCCCCAGCATTTT. Protein: CASSEGGRVGQPQHF. The chain employs TRBV11-2 and TRBJ1-5; TRBD1 matches 7 bases. CDR3 length: 15 amino acids. Germline V gene data show CDR1 as SGHAT and CDR2 as FQNNGV. With V trimmed by 5 bases and J by 7 bases, 11 bases remained unmatched.